This paragraph covers one T cell receptor beta chain sequence. The antigen is undetermined. Constant-region reverse primers amplified full-length variable regions, followed by semi-nested Nested Universal Primer A PCR. Each CDR3 protein is one row after TCRdb ran MiXCR on the 5' RACE reads. The sample has a few thousand distinct CDR3 sequences, approximately 72% seen once. This CDR3 contains 13 residues. V shed 7 bases and J shed 5 bases, with 12 bases lying between them. Germline CDR1 DFQATT, CDR2 SNEGSKA (reference sequence). Tregs were sorted as CD4+CD25+CD127-/low cells. General observations from the study: Larger-cohort validation covered only one TCR beta V-J rearrangement. Tumor-infiltrating Treg TCR alpha and beta sequences overlapped most with tumor naive CD4+ T cells, then blood naive. Tumor memory CD4+ T cell TCR gene usage clustered with blood and lymph node memory CD4+ cells and lymph node naive CD4+ cells.

V gene TRBV20-1 combines with J gene TRBJ1-6, with D perhaps TRBD1 (6 bases). The specimen sequenced was Tregs sorted from blood. This TCR was sampled from a female donor with breast cancer. Here the CDR3 reads CSVSQGNNSPLHF. The CDR3 nucleotides read TGCAGTGTGTCACAGGGTAATAATTCACCCCTCCACTTT.